This is a list of T cell receptor beta chains from one sample in a study of blood T cell repertoires in COVID-19. TCRdb's table, derived via immunoSEQ multiplex PCR, lists solely in-frame clones and lacks some. The table includes some 150,000 clones, 87% detected once. Sequenced: peripheral blood. The receptors were sampled from a man over 45 who had recovered from COVID-19. Both conserved end residues are part of each CDR3. A D gene is named only where the DNA matches it firmly. For some rows the clone size is stated as once, few or many, or as a class when expanded; others skip it.

v_gene	j_gene	abundance	len	d_gene	CDR3aa	CDR3nt
TRBV10-3	TRBJ2-7	-	16	TRBD1	CAISELLGQGAYEQYF	TGTGCCATCAGTGAGTTGTTGGGACAGGGGGCCTACGAGCAGTACTTC
TRBV30	TRBJ2-2	-	12	-	CASGAGVGELFF	TGTGCCTCAGGGGCGGGGGTAGGGGAGCTGTTTTTT
TRBV5-4	TRBJ2-7	once	17	TRBD1	CASSSKPGQGLPYEQYF	TGTGCCAGCAGCTCCAAGCCGGGACAGGGTCTCCCCTACGAGCAGTACTTC
TRBV6-1	TRBJ2-7	-	15	-	CASSEARGLSYEQYF	TGTGCCAGCAGTGAAGCGCGGGGACTCTCCTACGAGCAGTACTTC
TRBV4-2	TRBJ2-2	-	17	-	CASSREGGLRNTGELFF	TGTGCCAGCAGCCGAGAAGGGGGTTTGCGGAACACCGGGGAGCTGTTTTTT
TRBV5-1	TRBJ2-5	-	16	TRBD2	CASSLYTGGYQETQYF	TGCGCCAGCAGCTTGTACACGGGGGGGTACCAAGAGACCCAGTACTTC
TRBV24-1	TRBJ2-3	-	13	TRBD2	CATGLAGIDTQYF	TGTGCCACCGGGCTAGCGGGGATAGATACGCAGTATTTT
TRBV4-3	TRBJ1-3	-	17	-	CASSQDLPGASGNTIYF	TGCGCCAGCAGCCAAGATCTCCCTGGGGCCTCTGGAAACACCATATATTTT
TRBV18	TRBJ1-2	-	12	-	CASSPDSYGYTF	TGTGCCAGCTCACCAGACAGCTATGGCTACACCTTC
TRBV19	TRBJ1-3	once	13	TRBD1	CAKIQGAGNTIYF	TGTGCCAAGATACAGGGGGCTGGAAACACCATATATTTT
TRBV5-1	TRBJ2-6	-	15	-	CASSQQDSGANVLTF	TGCGCCAGCAGTCAACAGGACTCTGGGGCCAACGTCCTGACTTTC
TRBV7-2	TRBJ1-2	-	16	-	CASSSGTRFLNYGYTF	TGTGCCAGCAGCTCCGGGACACGATTCTTAAACTATGGCTACACCTTC
TRBV3-1/TRBV3-2	TRBJ2-3	-	16	TRBD1	CASSQARQGRTDTQYF	TGTGCCAGCAGCCAAGCCCGACAGGGTCGGACAGATACGCAGTATTTT
TRBV3-1/TRBV3-2	TRBJ1-5	once	15	-	CASSSRAEGIQPQHF	TGTGCCAGCAGCTCCCGGGCCGAGGGCATTCAGCCCCAGCATTTT
TRBV19	TRBJ2-5	-	16	-	CASSIDVTGAQETQYF	TGTGCCAGTAGTATAGACGTTACAGGCGCCCAAGAGACCCAGTACTTC
TRBV5-6	TRBJ2-3	-	15	-	CASSLVRGITDTQYF	TGTGCCAGCAGCTTGGTCAGGGGAATCACAGATACGCAGTATTTT
TRBV2	TRBJ2-3	-	14	TRBD1	CASTSQGSTDTQYF	TGTGCCAGCACCTCACAGGGGAGCACAGATACGCAGTATTTT
TRBV5-1	TRBJ2-2	-	19	TRBD1	CASSLAPSRGLTNTGELFF	TGCGCCAGCAGCTTGGCCCCTTCAAGGGGGCTAACGAACACCGGGGAGCTGTTTTTT
TRBV5-1	TRBJ1-1	-	15	-	CASSLGVSGGTEAFF	TGCGCCAGCAGCTTGGGTGTTTCCGGGGGCACTGAAGCTTTCTTT
TRBV13	TRBJ2-7	-	12	TRBD1	CASSSIQGEQYF	TGTGCCAGCAGCTCAATACAGGGGGAGCAGTACTTC
TRBV19	TRBJ1-2	-	16	-	CASSTPSLRDPYGYTF	TGTGCCAGTAGTACCCCCTCACTCAGGGATCCCTATGGCTACACCTTC
TRBV18	TRBJ2-2	-	17	TRBD2	CASSQTSGGQNTGELFF	TGTGCCAGCTCGCAAACTAGCGGGGGGCAGAACACCGGGGAGCTGTTTTTT
TRBV5-8	TRBJ1-2	-	17	TRBD1	CASSLARTDRHNYGYTF	TGTGCCAGCAGCTTGGCTCGTACGGACAGGCACAACTATGGCTACACCTTC
TRBV6-5	TRBJ1-2	few	14	TRBD1	CASSYGQGRYGYTF	TGTGCCAGCAGTTACGGACAGGGGCGGTATGGCTACACCTTC
TRBV30	TRBJ1-1	-	13	TRBD1	CAWSTGGATEAFF	TGTGCCTGGAGTACAGGGGGGGCAACTGAAGCTTTCTTT
TRBV19	TRBJ1-2	-	14	TRBD1	CASSKQGIQYGYTF	TGTGCCAGTAGTAAACAGGGGATTCAATATGGCTACACCTTC
TRBV9	TRBJ1-1	-	16	TRBD1	CASSANRDRLNTEAFF	TGTGCCAGCAGCGCAAACCGGGACAGACTGAACACTGAAGCTTTCTTT
TRBV6-6	TRBJ2-3	-	15	TRBD1	CASSYPTSGGDTQYF	TGTGCCAGCAGTTACCCGACCTCAGGGGGAGATACGCAGTATTTT
TRBV29-1	TRBJ2-5	once	13	-	CSVGRQAQETQYF	TGCAGCGTGGGGAGACAGGCCCAAGAGACCCAGTACTTC
TRBV11-3	TRBJ1-3	-	14	-	CASSVSWTRNTIYF	TGTGCCAGCAGCGTTTCCTGGACACGAAACACCATATATTTT
TRBV7-8	TRBJ2-5	once	14	TRBD1	CASSLVTGQETQYF	TGTGCCAGCAGCTTAGTGACAGGGCAAGAGACCCAGTACTTC
TRBV5-1	TRBJ2-1	-	17	TRBD2	CASSLVVAGALYNEQFF	TGCGCCAGCAGCTTGGTGGTAGCGGGGGCTTTATACAATGAGCAGTTCTTC
TRBV6-2/TRBV6-3	TRBJ1-4	-	16	TRBD1	CASSRGTGGSYEKLFF	TGTGCCAGCAGCCGCGGGACAGGGGGCAGTTACGAAAAACTGTTTTTT
TRBV7-2	TRBJ2-7	once	13	-	CASSLSGVNEQYF	TGTGCCAGCAGCCTATCGGGGGTCAACGAGCAGTACTTC
TRBV7-9	TRBJ2-5	once	13	-	CASSLNGGETQYF	TGTGCCAGCAGCTTAAATGGGGGGGAGACCCAGTACTTC
TRBV3-1/TRBV3-2	TRBJ2-1	-	18	TRBD2	CASSQTPVSSAGYNEQFF	TGTGCCAGCAGCCAAACACCAGTCTCTTCAGCGGGGTACAATGAGCAGTTCTTC
TRBV3-1/TRBV3-2	TRBJ1-3	once	17	-	CASSLSFGGMAGNTIYF	TGTGCCAGCAGTCTTTCATTCGGGGGAATGGCTGGAAACACCATATATTTT
TRBV5-4	TRBJ2-5	-	13	TRBD2	CASSSGLDETQYF	TGTGCCAGCAGCTCGGGACTAGATGAGACCCAGTACTTC
TRBV5-1	TRBJ2-4	few	14	-	CASSLYTSGNIQYF	TGCGCCAGCAGCCTTTATACTTCTGGAAACATTCAGTACTTC
TRBV7-2	TRBJ1-1	-	13	TRBD1	CASSLARDRGAFF	TGTGCCAGCAGCTTAGCGCGGGACAGGGGAGCTTTCTTT
TRBV5-1	TRBJ1-1	-	14	-	CASSFFDSNTEAFF	TGCGCCAGCAGCTTTTTTGACAGTAACACTGAAGCTTTCTTT
TRBV9	TRBJ2-5	-	14	TRBD1	CASSVGRGRETQYF	TGTGCCAGCAGCGTAGGCAGGGGGCGAGAGACCCAGTACTTC
TRBV7-8	TRBJ2-5	-	15	TRBD1	CASSLPRTGKETQYF	TGTGCCAGCAGCTTACCGAGGACAGGGAAAGAGACCCAGTACTTC
TRBV5-1	TRBJ2-3	-	20	TRBD2	CASSRRPLAGGDTGTDTQYF	TGCGCCAGCAGCCGCCGGCCCCTAGCGGGGGGCGACACGGGCACAGATACGCAGTATTTT
TRBV12-3/TRBV12-4	TRBJ2-7	-	13	-	CASSLVGGAEQYF	TGTGCCAGCAGTTTAGTGGGGGGGGCCGAGCAGTACTTC
TRBV4-1	TRBJ1-5	once	15	-	CASSPSIQGKQPQHF	TGCGCCAGCAGCCCTAGTATACAGGGTAAGCAGCCCCAGCATTTT
TRBV27	TRBJ1-6	-	16	-	CASSTPRGGRNSPLHF	TGTGCCAGCAGTACCCCGAGGGGGGGGCGAAATTCACCCCTCCACTTT
TRBV5-1	TRBJ2-7	-	16	-	CASSLGGPDSHYEQYF	TGCGCCAGCAGCTTGGGGGGACCGGACAGCCACTACGAGCAGTACTTC
TRBV2	TRBJ1-5	-	14	-	CASSIDRSNQPQHF	TGTGCCAGCAGCATTGACAGAAGCAATCAGCCCCAGCATTTT
TRBV6-2/TRBV6-3	TRBJ1-5	once	14	-	CASSYSTGGQPQHF	TGTGCCAGCAGTTACTCGACAGGAGGACAGCCCCAGCATTTT
TRBV5-5	TRBJ2-5	few	14	-	CASSLTGGLETQYF	TGTGCCAGCAGCTTGACGGGGGGCCTTGAGACCCAGTACTTC
TRBV15	TRBJ2-5	-	15	TRBD2	CATSSLGLAEETQYF	TGTGCCACCAGCAGCCTAGGACTAGCGGAAGAGACCCAGTACTTC
TRBV2	TRBJ1-1	few	16	TRBD1	CASSGSQTGLGTEAFF	TGTGCCAGCAGTGGCTCCCAGACAGGGCTTGGGACTGAAGCTTTCTTT
TRBV6-5	TRBJ1-2	-	11	-	CASTPGAGYTF	TGTGCCAGCACCCCTGGGGCTGGCTACACCTTC
TRBV7-9	TRBJ2-3	-	13	-	CASSWTSTDTQYF	TGTGCCAGCAGCTGGACTAGCACAGATACGCAGTATTTT
TRBV7-9	TRBJ2-7	-	15	TRBD1	CASSPGTGANYEQYF	TGTGCCAGCAGCCCAGGGACAGGGGCCAACTACGAGCAGTACTTC
TRBV18	TRBJ1-1	-	16	-	CASSPWSNRRGTEAFF	TGTGCCAGCTCACCATGGTCTAACAGGAGGGGCACTGAAGCTTTCTTT
TRBV27	TRBJ1-6	-	16	-	CASSLDRLTHLSPLHF	TGTGCCAGCAGTTTAGACAGGTTAACGCATTTGTCACCCCTCCACTTT
TRBV21-1	TRBJ2-5	-	16	-	CASSRTLDGAGGSQYF	TGTGCCAGCAGCCGAACCTTAGACGGCGCTGGGGGGTCCCAGTACTTC
TRBV7-9	TRBJ1-2	once	13	-	CASRTAGLGGYTF	TGTGCCAGCCGAACCGCAGGGCTGGGTGGCTACACCTTC